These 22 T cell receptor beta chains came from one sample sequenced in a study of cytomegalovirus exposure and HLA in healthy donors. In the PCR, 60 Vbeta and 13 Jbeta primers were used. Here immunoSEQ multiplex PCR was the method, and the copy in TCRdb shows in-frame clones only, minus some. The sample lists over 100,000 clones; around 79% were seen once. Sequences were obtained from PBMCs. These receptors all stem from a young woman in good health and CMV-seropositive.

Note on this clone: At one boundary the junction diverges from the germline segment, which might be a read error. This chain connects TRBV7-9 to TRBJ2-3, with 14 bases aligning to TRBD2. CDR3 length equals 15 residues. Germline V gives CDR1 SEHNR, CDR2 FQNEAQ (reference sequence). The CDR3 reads CSSRLAGGTTDTQYF. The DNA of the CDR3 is TGTTCCAGCAGACTAGCGGGGGGGACCACAGATACGCAGTATTTT.

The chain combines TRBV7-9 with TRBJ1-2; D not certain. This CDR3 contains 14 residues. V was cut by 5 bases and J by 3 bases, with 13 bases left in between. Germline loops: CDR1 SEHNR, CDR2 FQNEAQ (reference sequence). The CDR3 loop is CASSREVSDYGYTF. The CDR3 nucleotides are TGTGCCAGCAGCCGAGAGGTCTCCGACTATGGCTACACCTTC.

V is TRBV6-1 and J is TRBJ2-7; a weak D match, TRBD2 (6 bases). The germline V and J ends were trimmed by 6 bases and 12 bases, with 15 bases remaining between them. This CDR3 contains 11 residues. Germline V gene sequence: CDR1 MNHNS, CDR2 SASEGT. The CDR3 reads CASREGSRLYF. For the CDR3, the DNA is TGTGCCAGCAGGGAGGGCAGTAGGCTGTACTTC.

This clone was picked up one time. As DNA, the CDR3 is TGCGCCAGCAGCCAAGATAGTCCCGGGACAGCATATGGCTACACCTTC. Translating gives CASSQDSPGTAYGYTF. V is TRBV4-1 and J is TRBJ1-2, with TRBD1 identical over 7 bases. The ends lost 0 bases at V and 5 bases at J; junction bases unmatched: 9. CDR1 and CDR2 from the germline V gene are MGHRA and YSYEKL. The CDR3 is 16 residues long.

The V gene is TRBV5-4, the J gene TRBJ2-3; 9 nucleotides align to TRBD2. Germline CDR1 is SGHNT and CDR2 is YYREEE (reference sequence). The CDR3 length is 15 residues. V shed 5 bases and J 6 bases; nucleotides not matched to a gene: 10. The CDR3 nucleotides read TGTGCCAGCAGAAACCTTAGCGGGGGAACGGATACGCAGTATTTT. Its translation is CASRNLSGGTDTQYF.

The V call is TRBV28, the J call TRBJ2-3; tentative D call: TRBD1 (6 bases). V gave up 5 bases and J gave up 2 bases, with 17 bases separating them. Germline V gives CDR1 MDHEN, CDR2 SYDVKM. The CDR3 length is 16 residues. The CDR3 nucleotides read TGTGCCAGCAGTCCCTGGCGCCAGGGGCTCACAGATACGCAGTATTTT. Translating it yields CASSPWRQGLTDTQYF. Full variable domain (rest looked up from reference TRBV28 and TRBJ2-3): DVKVTQSSRYLVKRTGEKVFLECVQDMDHENMFWYRQDPGLGLRLIYFSYDVKMKEKGDIPEGYSVSREKKERFSLILESASTNQTSMYLCASSPWRQGLTDTQYFGPGTRLTVL.

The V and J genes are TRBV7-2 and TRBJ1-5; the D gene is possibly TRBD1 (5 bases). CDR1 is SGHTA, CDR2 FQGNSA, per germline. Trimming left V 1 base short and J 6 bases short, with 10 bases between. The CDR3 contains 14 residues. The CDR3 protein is CASSLGGTAQPQHF. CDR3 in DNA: TGTGCCAGCAGCTTAGGGGGCACAGCTCAGCCCCAGCATTTT.

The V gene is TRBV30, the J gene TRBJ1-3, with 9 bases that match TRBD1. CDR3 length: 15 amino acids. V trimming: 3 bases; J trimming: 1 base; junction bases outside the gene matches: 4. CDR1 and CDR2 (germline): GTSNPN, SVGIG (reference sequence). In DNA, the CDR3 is TGTGCCTGGAGGCGGGACAGGGCATCTGGAAACACCATATATTTT. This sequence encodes CAWRRDRASGNTIYF.

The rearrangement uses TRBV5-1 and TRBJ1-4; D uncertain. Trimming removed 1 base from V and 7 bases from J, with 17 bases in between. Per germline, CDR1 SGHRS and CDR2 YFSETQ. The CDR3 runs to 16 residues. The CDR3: CASSLSGAAEAEKLFF. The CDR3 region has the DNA TGCGCCAGCAGCTTGTCTGGAGCGGCCGAAGCTGAAAAACTGTTTTTT.

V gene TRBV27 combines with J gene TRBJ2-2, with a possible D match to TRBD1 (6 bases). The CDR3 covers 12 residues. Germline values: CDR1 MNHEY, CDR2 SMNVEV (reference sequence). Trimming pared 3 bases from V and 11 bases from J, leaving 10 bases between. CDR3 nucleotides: TGTGCCAGCAGTTTTGTGGACAGAGAGCTGTTTTTT. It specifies CASSFVDRELFF.

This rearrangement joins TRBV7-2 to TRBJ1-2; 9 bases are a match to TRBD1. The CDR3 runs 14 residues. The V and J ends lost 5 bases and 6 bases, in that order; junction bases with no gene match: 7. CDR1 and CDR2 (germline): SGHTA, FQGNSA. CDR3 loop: CASSAGTGRNGYTF. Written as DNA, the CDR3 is TGTGCCAGCAGCGCTGGGACAGGGAGGAATGGCTACACCTTC.

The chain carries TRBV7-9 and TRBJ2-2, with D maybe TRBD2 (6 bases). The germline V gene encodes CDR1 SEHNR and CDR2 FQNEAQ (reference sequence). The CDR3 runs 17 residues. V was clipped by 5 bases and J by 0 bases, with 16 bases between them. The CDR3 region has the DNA TGTGCCAGCAGCCCCACCCTAGCGATGACGAACACCGGGGAGCTGTTTTTT. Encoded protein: CASSPTLAMTNTGELFF.

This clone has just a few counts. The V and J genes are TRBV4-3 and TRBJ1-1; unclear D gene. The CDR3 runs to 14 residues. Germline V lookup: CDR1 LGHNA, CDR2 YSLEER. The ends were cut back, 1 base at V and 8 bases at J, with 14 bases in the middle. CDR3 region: CASSQGPTLGEAFF. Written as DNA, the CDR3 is TGCGCCAGCAGCCAAGGACCCACTCTGGGCGAAGCTTTCTTT.

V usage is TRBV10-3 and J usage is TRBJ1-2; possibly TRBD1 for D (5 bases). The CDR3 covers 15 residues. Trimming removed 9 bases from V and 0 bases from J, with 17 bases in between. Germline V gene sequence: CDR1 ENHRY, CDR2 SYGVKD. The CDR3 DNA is TGTGCCATTCCCGGGGAGCGGGGGACTAACTATGGCTACACCTTC. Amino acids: CAIPGERGTNYGYTF.

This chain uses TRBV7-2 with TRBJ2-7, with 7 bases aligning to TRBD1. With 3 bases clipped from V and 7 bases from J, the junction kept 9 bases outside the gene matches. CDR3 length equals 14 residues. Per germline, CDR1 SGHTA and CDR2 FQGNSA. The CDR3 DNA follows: TGTGCCAGCAGCTTTAACAGGGGTAAAGAAGAGCAGTACTTC. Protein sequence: CASSFNRGKEEQYF.

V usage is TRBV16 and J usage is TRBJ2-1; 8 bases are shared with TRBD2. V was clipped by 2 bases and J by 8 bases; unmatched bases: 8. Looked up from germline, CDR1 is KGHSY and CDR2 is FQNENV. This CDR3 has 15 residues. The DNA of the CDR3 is TGTGCCAGCAGCCAAATTGCGGGGGGCAAGTATGAGCAGTTCTTC. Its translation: CASSQIAGGKYEQFF.

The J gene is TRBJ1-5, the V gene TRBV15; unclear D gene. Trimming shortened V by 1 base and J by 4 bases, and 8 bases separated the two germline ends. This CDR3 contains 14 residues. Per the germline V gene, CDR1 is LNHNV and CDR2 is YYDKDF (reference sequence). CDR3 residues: CATSRAGGNQPQHF. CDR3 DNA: TGTGCCACCAGCAGAGCGGGTGGGAATCAGCCCCAGCATTTT.

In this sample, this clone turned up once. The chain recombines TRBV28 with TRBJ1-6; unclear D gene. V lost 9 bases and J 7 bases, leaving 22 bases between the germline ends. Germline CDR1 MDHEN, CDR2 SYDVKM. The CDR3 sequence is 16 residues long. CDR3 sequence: CASTSRGYDENSPLHF. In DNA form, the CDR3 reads TGTGCCAGTACTTCCAGAGGGTATGACGAGAATTCACCCCTCCACTTT.

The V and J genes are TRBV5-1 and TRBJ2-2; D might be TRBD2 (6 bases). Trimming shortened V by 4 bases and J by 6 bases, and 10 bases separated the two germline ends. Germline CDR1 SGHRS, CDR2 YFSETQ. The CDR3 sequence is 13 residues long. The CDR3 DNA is TGCGCCAGCAGCCCCGGCGGGGCCGGGGAGCTGTTTTTT. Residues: CASSPGGAGELFF.

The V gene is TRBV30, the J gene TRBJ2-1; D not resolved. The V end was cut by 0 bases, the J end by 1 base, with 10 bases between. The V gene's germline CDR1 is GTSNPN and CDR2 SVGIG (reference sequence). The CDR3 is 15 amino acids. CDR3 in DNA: TGTGCCTGGAGTGTGGCCTCGACTTCCTACAATGAGCAGTTCTTC. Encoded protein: CAWSVASTSYNEQFF. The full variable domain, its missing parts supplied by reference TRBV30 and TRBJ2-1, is SQTIHQWPATLVQPVGSPLSLECTVEGTSNPNLYWYRQAAGRGLQLLFYSVGIGQISSEVPQNLSASRPQDRQFILSSKKLLLSDSGFYLCAWSVASTSYNEQFFGPGTRLTVL.

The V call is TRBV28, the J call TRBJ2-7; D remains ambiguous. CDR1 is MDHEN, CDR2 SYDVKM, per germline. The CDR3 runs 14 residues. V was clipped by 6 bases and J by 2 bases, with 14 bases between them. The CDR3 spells CASSLPSRAYEQYF. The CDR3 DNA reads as TGTGCCAGCAGCTTACCCTCCCGTGCCTACGAGCAGTACTTC.

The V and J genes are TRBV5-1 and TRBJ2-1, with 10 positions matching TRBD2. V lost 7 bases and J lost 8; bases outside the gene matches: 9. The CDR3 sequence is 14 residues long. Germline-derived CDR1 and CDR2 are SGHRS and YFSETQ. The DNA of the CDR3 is TGCGCCAGCGGTAGCGGGGGGCTCTCGCATGAGCAGTTCTTC. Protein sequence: CASGSGGLSHEQFF.